The present entry profiles one T cell receptor (beta chain) with its context. This table comes from immunoSEQ multiplex PCR, and its TCRdb copy is limited to in-frame clones, with some not included. The sample lists 490,000 or so clones, approximately 91% occurring once. This CDR3 is 16 amino acids long. Per the germline V gene, CDR1 is SGHVS and CDR2 is FQNEAQ. Between the trimmed V and J ends, which lost 1 base and 6 bases, there was a span of 15 bases. This sample was included in a study of blood T cell repertoires in COVID-19. The sequence came from an older woman who had recovered from COVID-19. The material sequenced was PBMCs or T cells enriched from blood (not recorded which). The rearrangement joins TRBV7-8 to TRBJ2-2; D may be TRBD1 (6 bases). The DNA for the CDR3 is TGTGCCAGCAGCTTAGGGACAGTAAGGCGTTCCGGGGAGCTGTTTTTT. Translation gives CASSLGTVRRSGELFF.